A selection of T cell receptor beta chains follows, all from one sample in a study of blood T cell repertoires in COVID-19. Profiling relied on immunoSEQ multiplex PCR, and the TCRdb table lists in-frame clones only, not all of them. This sample carries about 190,000 clones, over 70% of them seen once, and the ten largest clones take under 3.5%. The specimen sequenced was peripheral blood. The source of these receptors is a man in his forties or fifties with active or convalescent COVID-19. The CDR3 runs from the conserved cysteine through the conserved F or W. Fields, in order: D gene, J gene, clone size, V gene, CDR3 protein, CDR3 DNA. The D gene is left open where the match is weak. Expanded clones get a size class; other rows say once, few or many, or leave the size out.

.,TRBJ2-7,.,TRBV7-2,CASSPDWANEEQYF,TGTGCCAGCAGCCCGGACTGGGCAAATGAAGAGCAGTACTTC
.,TRBJ1-5,once,TRBV27,CASSLQVNQPQHF,TGTGCCAGCAGTCTACAGGTGAATCAGCCCCAGCATTTT
.,TRBJ2-7,.,TRBV7-2,CASSLWGQQNWEQYF,TGTGCCAGCAGCTTATGGGGCCAGCAAAACTGGGAGCAGTACTTC
.,TRBJ1-6,.,TRBV21-1,CASSPRGRTGFGNSPLHF,TGTGCCAGCAGCCCCAGGGGGAGGACAGGGTTCGGTAATTCACCCCTCCACTTT
.,TRBJ1-5,.,TRBV12-5,CASGLAVLDQPQHF,TGTGCTAGTGGTTTGGCCGTCCTTGATCAGCCCCAGCATTTT
TRBD1,TRBJ1-6,once,TRBV19,CASSPTGANSPLHF,TGTGCCAGTAGTCCAACAGGGGCTAATTCACCCCTCCACTTT
TRBD2,TRBJ2-1,once,TRBV6-5,CASSPAGRYNEQFF,TGTGCCAGCAGTCCAGCGGGGCGATACAATGAGCAGTTCTTC
TRBD2,TRBJ2-2,.,TRBV3-1/TRBV3-2,CASSLAGGDTGELFF,TGTGCCAGCAGCCTAGCGGGAGGGGACACCGGGGAGCTGTTTTTT
TRBD1,TRBJ1-2,.,TRBV28,CASSPAGTGKGRYGYTF,TGTGCCAGCAGTCCCGCGGGGACAGGGAAGGGGCGCTATGGCTACACCTTC
.,TRBJ1-5,.,TRBV5-1,CASSLAMNQPQHF,TGCGCCAGCAGCTTGGCCATGAATCAGCCCCAGCATTTT
TRBD2,TRBJ2-3,.,TRBV10-2,CASSESGSGRALSTDTQYF,TGCGCCAGCAGTGAGTCAGGTAGCGGGAGGGCTTTAAGCACAGATACGCAGTATTTT
TRBD2,TRBJ2-7,.,TRBV5-4,CASSPGLAGPYEQYF,TGTGCCAGCAGCCCGGGACTAGCGGGGCCCTACGAGCAGTACTTC
.,TRBJ1-1,once,TRBV5-1,CASSPEPRGTEAFF,TGCGCCAGCAGCCCGGAGCCCAGGGGCACTGAAGCTTTCTTT
.,TRBJ2-7,.,TRBV13,CASTGQSSYEQYF,TGTGCCAGCACTGGACAGAGCTCCTACGAGCAGTACTTC
.,TRBJ1-2,.,TRBV10-3,CAISEYRDKGLLMYGYTF,TGTGCCATCAGTGAGTATAGGGACAAAGGATTGCTAATGTATGGCTACACCTTC
TRBD2,TRBJ2-7,.,TRBV4-2,CASSQELTTSGSYEQYF,TGTGCCAGCAGCCAAGAATTGACGACTAGCGGGTCCTACGAGCAGTACTTC
TRBD1,TRBJ1-1,.,TRBV29-1,CSVDGQGAEAFF,TGCAGCGTAGACGGACAGGGGGCTGAAGCTTTCTTT
.,TRBJ1-5,.,TRBV19,CASSIQGDQPQHF,TGTGCCAGTAGTATCCAGGGTGATCAGCCCCAGCATTTT
.,TRBJ1-3,few,TRBV9,CASSSRGAGNTIYF,TGTGCCAGCAGTTCCAGGGGCGCTGGAAACACCATATATTTT
TRBD1,TRBJ1-4,.,TRBV28,CASSLSGGFEKLFF,TGTGCCAGCAGTTTATCAGGGGGGTTTGAAAAACTGTTTTTT
.,TRBJ1-4,.,TRBV21-1,CASSKKGQGKTNEKLFF,TGTGCCAGCAGCAAAAAAGGGCAGGGAAAAACTAATGAAAAACTGTTTTTT
.,TRBJ2-2,few,TRBV5-1,CASSPRQGRTGELFF,TGCGCCAGCAGCCCCAGGCAGGGAAGAACCGGGGAGCTGTTTTTT
TRBD1,TRBJ1-2,.,TRBV7-9,CASSLTGQGLYGYTF,TGTGCCAGCAGCCTAACGGGACAGGGACTTTATGGCTACACCTTC
.,TRBJ1-5,.,TRBV30,CAWSRRDNQPQHF,TGTGCCTGGAGTAGGAGGGACAATCAGCCCCAGCATTTT
.,TRBJ2-3,.,TRBV19,CASSIGGLRADTQYF,TGTGCCAGTAGTATAGGGGGACTTCGCGCAGATACGCAGTATTTT
TRBD2,TRBJ2-7,.,TRBV5-4,CASSLDLAGLYEQYF,TGTGCCAGCAGCTTGGACCTAGCGGGACTCTACGAGCAGTACTTC
.,TRBJ2-1,.,TRBV9,CASSVGVNEQFF,TGTGCCAGCAGCGTAGGAGTCAATGAGCAGTTCTTC
.,TRBJ1-1,.,TRBV6-5,CASKELGGTEAFF,TGTGCCAGCAAAGAGTTAGGGGGTACTGAAGCTTTCTTT
TRBD1,TRBJ2-5,.,TRBV2,CAGTGTGTGETQYF,TGTGCCGGCACCGGGACAGGGACGGGGGAGACCCAGTACTTC
.,TRBJ1-5,.,TRBV6-5,CASRTAWNQPQHF,TGTGCCAGCAGAACAGCATGGAATCAGCCCCAGCATTTT
TRBD1,TRBJ1-4,once,TRBV4-3,CASSQGQGANEKLFF,TGCGCCAGCAGCCAGGGACAGGGCGCTAATGAAAAACTGTTTTTT
TRBD1,TRBJ1-2,.,TRBV27,CASSLAGTAYGYTF,TGTGCCAGCAGTTTGGCAGGGACAGCCTATGGCTACACCTTC
.,TRBJ2-2,.,TRBV10-2,CASSTPHGSLYTGELFF,TGCGCCAGCAGTACCCCCCACGGGAGTTTGTACACCGGGGAGCTGTTTTTT
.,TRBJ1-2,many,TRBV3-1/TRBV3-2,CASSQARGLNYGYTF,TGTGCCAGCAGCCAAGCGCGGGGGCTGAACTATGGCTACACCTTC
TRBD2,TRBJ2-1,once,TRBV7-6,CASSLDLWGGNEQFF,TGTGCCAGCAGCTTAGACCTCTGGGGGGGGAATGAGCAGTTCTTC
.,TRBJ2-3,.,TRBV30,CAWSPQRIEDTQYF,TGTGCCTGGAGTCCCCAGAGGATCGAAGATACGCAGTATTTT
.,TRBJ1-2,.,TRBV27,CASSFRHQGNGYTF,TGTGCCAGCAGTTTTCGGCATCAGGGGAATGGCTACACCTTC
.,TRBJ1-1,once,TRBV27,CASSLSPYTEAFF,TGTGCCAGCAGTTTATCACCCTATACTGAAGCTTTCTTT
.,TRBJ1-5,few,TRBV10-3,CAIRDSYSNQPQHF,TGTGCCATCAGGGACAGTTATAGCAATCAGCCCCAGCATTTT
.,TRBJ2-2,.,TRBV6-2/TRBV6-3,CASSSANTGELFF,TGTGCCAGCAGTTCGGCGAACACCGGGGAGCTGTTTTTT
.,TRBJ2-7,.,TRBV10-3,CAISQGARTGEQYF,TGTGCCATCAGCCAAGGGGCGCGAACGGGCGAGCAGTACTTC
.,TRBJ1-2,few,TRBV7-3,CASSLWEGGGYTF,TGTGCCAGCAGCTTATGGGAAGGAGGTGGCTACACCTTC
.,TRBJ1-2,many,TRBV5-4,CASNLDRGYGYTF,TGTGCCAGCAACTTAGACCGGGGCTATGGCTACACCTTC
TRBD2,TRBJ2-2,.,TRBV9,CASSVAPSGITGELFF,TGTGCCAGCAGCGTAGCGCCTAGCGGGATCACCGGGGAGCTGTTTTTT
.,TRBJ1-2,.,TRBV11-2,CASSLDRRGDWKGYTF,TGTGCCAGCAGCTTAGATCGGCGGGGGGATTGGAAGGGCTACACCTTC